These 21 T cell receptor beta chains share one sample of origin, sequenced in a study of Ad26.COV2.S vaccination and SARS-CoV-2 variants. The data were produced by immunoSEQ multiplex PCR, yet TCRdb's version contains in-frame clones alone and is incomplete. The sample records nearly 400,000 clones, about 91% being singletons. Documented treatment: some 19 received Ad26.COV2.S at low or high dose, single or two shots; 5 received placebo; per-sample allocation not given. Following the first vaccine or placebo injection, samples were taken on day 63. Sequences were derived from peripheral blood, sampled in a trial of Ad26.COV2.S vaccine versus placebo. The receptors were sampled from a person aged 18-60 years who received the Ad26.COV2.S COVID-19 vaccine or a placebo.

V gene TRBV7-2 combines with J gene TRBJ2-5; no definite D call. CDR1 and CDR2 (germline): SGHTA, FQGNSA. CDR3 size: 13 residues. V was trimmed by 4 bases and J by 5 bases, leaving 11 bases between them. The CDR3 nucleotides are TGTGCCAGCAGCTCCAAGTTGGCCGAGACCCAGTACTTC. This sequence encodes CASSSKLAETQYF.

This clone came up once. The chain employs TRBV24-1 and TRBJ2-5, with a possible D match to TRBD2 (5 bases). Germline V gives CDR1 KGHDR, CDR2 SFDVKD. The CDR3 is made up of 16 amino acids. V was shortened by 9 bases and J by 0 bases, with 19 bases between the two germline ends. In DNA form, the CDR3 reads TGTGCCACCCGGAGCCAGCGGAACAAATACCAAGAGACCCAGTACTTC. This gives the protein CATRSQRNKYQETQYF.

V is TRBV9 and J is TRBJ1-3; D is possibly TRBD1 (5 bases). From germline, CDR1 is SGDLS and CDR2 YYNGEE. The CDR3 has 15 amino acids. The V end lost 0 bases, the J end lost 2 bases, and 9 bases lay between the germline ends. This CDR3 is CASSVEGVAGNTIYF. The DNA for the CDR3 is TGTGCCAGCAGCGTAGAAGGGGTCGCTGGAAACACCATATATTTT.

The J gene is TRBJ2-7, the V gene TRBV5-1; 9 bases align to TRBD1. With V trimmed by 2 bases and J by 0 bases, 3 bases remained unmatched. Germline assignment: CDR1 SGHRS and CDR2 YFSETQ. The CDR3 is 15 amino acids. In DNA form, the CDR3 reads TGCGCCAGCAGCTTCGTGGACAGGGGCTCCTACGAGCAGTACTTC. This gives the protein CASSFVDRGSYEQYF.

The rearrangement links TRBV19 to TRBJ2-7, with a tentative D call TRBD1 (6 bases). Germline V gene lookup returns CDR1 LNHDA and CDR2 SQIVND (reference sequence). The V gene lost 4 bases and the J gene lost 3 bases, with 13 bases spanning the gap. The CDR3 consists of 14 residues. The CDR3 nucleotides read TGTGCCAGTAGTACCTTGACAGGTGGCTACGAGCAGTACTTC. Translated, it gives CASSTLTGGYEQYF.

The V and J genes are TRBV4-3 and TRBJ2-7; 11 bases line up with TRBD1. V trimming: 4 bases; J trimming: 4 bases; junction bases outside the gene matches: 6. CDR3 length: 15 residues. The germline gives CDR1 LGHNA, CDR2 YSLEER. CDR3: CASSLLGQGDYEQYF. Here the CDR3 DNA reads TGCGCCAGCAGCCTTCTGGGACAGGGGGATTACGAGCAGTACTTC.

In the case of this clone: Its ends do not fully match the called genes, so a read error is possible. V is TRBV18 and J is TRBJ2-1, with 12 bases identical to TRBD2. This CDR3 contains 17 residues. Looked up from germline, CDR1 is KGHSH and CDR2 is LQKENI. CDR3 DNA: TGTGCCAGCTCGCCACTATCCGGACTAGCGGGATACAATGAGCAGTTCTTC. Protein sequence: CASSPLSGLAGYNEQFF.

This chain connects TRBV5-1 to TRBJ2-6; 10 nucleotides align to TRBD2. V lost 4 bases to trimming and J lost 1 base; unmatched junction nucleotides: 8. This CDR3 comprises 18 residues. Germline CDR1 reads SGHRS; CDR2 reads YFSETQ. The CDR3 coding sequence is TGCGCCAGCAGCATAGAAGCGGGAGGGCCTTCTGGGGCCAACGTCCTGACTTTC. Translation: CASSIEAGGPSGANVLTF.

This clone was detected a few times. This chain uses TRBV6-2 or TRBV6-3 with TRBJ1-1, with TRBD1 as a possible D gene (6 bases). Trimming left V 4 bases short and J 4 bases short, with 16 bases between. Germline V gene lookup returns CDR1 MNHEY and CDR2 SVGEGT. CDR3 length: 15 amino acids. The chain's CDR3 is CASSLDRLGGTEAFF. The CDR3 nucleotides read TGTGCCAGCAGTTTAGACAGGCTCGGGGGCACTGAAGCTTTCTTT.

This rearrangement joins TRBV28 to TRBJ2-4; TRBD1 is a possible D gene (5 bases). Trimming removed 5 bases from V and 0 bases from J, with 8 bases in between. Germline V gives CDR1 MDHEN, CDR2 SYDVKM. This CDR3 comprises 14 residues. The CDR3 nucleotides read TGTGCCAGCAGTCCGCAGGGAGCCAAAAACATTCAGTACTTC. Translated, it gives CASSPQGAKNIQYF.

The chain joins TRBV2 to TRBJ1-1, with a possible D match to TRBD1 (5 bases). Germline CDR1 is SNHLY and CDR2 is FYNNEI. CDR3 length: 13 residues. V was clipped by 4 bases and J by 1 base, with 7 bases between them. The CDR3 spells CASSGQSNTEAFF. Written as DNA, the CDR3 is TGTGCCAGCAGTGGACAGTCGAACACTGAAGCTTTCTTT.

As regards this clone: With a much larger clone just one base away, this may be a read error. At the DNA level, this CDR3 is encoded by other sequences in the same sample as well. V and J are TRBV7-2 and TRBJ2-1; unclear D gene. CDR3 length: 15 residues. CDR1 and CDR2 (germline): SGHTA, FQGNSA. V was pared by 1 base and J by 0 bases, with 7 bases between. CDR3: CASSLGVSSYNEQFF. CDR3 DNA: TGTGCCAGCAGCTTAGGGGTGAGCTCCTACAATGAGCAGTTCTTC.

This chain links TRBV24-1 with TRBJ1-2; weak D call: TRBD1 (6 bases). Trimming took 6 bases from V and 5 from J, leaving 12 bases between them. Germline V lookup: CDR1 KGHDR, CDR2 SFDVKD. This CDR3 has 13 residues. The CDR3 loop reads CATSSDTGYGYTF. CDR3 in DNA: TGTGCCACCAGTAGTGACACAGGGTATGGCTACACCTTC.

This clone was observed once. The chain carries TRBV19 and TRBJ2-2; D is possibly TRBD1 or TRBD2 (5 bases each). V dropped 7 bases and J dropped 6 bases, with 15 bases sitting between them. The CDR3 consists of 14 residues. Germline V gene data show CDR1 as LNHDA and CDR2 as SQIVND (reference sequence). The CDR3 loop reads CASNPGRGPGELFF. In DNA form, the CDR3 reads TGTGCCAGTAACCCCGGACGGGGACCCGGGGAGCTGTTTTTT.

This chain connects TRBV3-1 (or the pseudogene TRBV3-2) to TRBJ1-4; D unclear. Germline loops: CDR1 LGHDT, CDR2 YNNKEL (reference sequence). The CDR3 totals 14 residues. Trimming shortened V by 3 bases and J by 8 bases, and 13 bases separated the two germline ends. The CDR3 here is CASSHPGGQEKLFF. CDR3 coding DNA: TGTGCCAGCAGCCATCCGGGAGGGCAGGAAAAACTGTTTTTT.

The V and J genes are TRBV11-2 and TRBJ2-1; a weak D match, TRBD2 (6 bases). Trimming stripped 1 base from V and 9 bases from J, with 16 bases between. This CDR3 region has 15 residues. The germline V gene encodes CDR1 SGHAT and CDR2 FQNNGV. CDR3 amino acids: CASSLVFGGTGEQFF. The CDR3 DNA reads TGTGCCAGCAGCTTAGTTTTCGGCGGGACTGGTGAGCAGTTCTTC.

The V gene is TRBV18, the J gene TRBJ2-1; D unclear. The V and J ends lost 0 bases and 6 bases respectively, with 9 bases between them. From germline, CDR1 is KGHSH and CDR2 LQKENI. The CDR3 totals 14 residues. The CDR3 region is CASSPPGRSNEQFF. CDR3 DNA sequence: TGTGCCAGCTCACCACCTGGCAGGTCCAATGAGCAGTTCTTC.

The V gene is TRBV6-2 or TRBV6-3, the J gene TRBJ2-1; 9 bases agree with TRBD2. This CDR3 is 16 amino acids long. V lost 5 bases, J lost 4 bases, and 9 bases stayed unmatched. Per the germline V gene, CDR1 is MNHEY and CDR2 is SVGEGT. The DNA of the CDR3 is TGTGCCAGCAGTCCGGGACTAGCATTCCGTTACAATGAGCAGTTCTTC. Translated: CASSPGLAFRYNEQFF.

The chain carries TRBV28 and TRBJ2-2, with D possibly matching TRBD1 (5 bases). The germline CDR1 and CDR2 sequences are MDHEN and SYDVKM. V was pared by 3 bases and J by 5 bases, with 13 bases between. The CDR3 is 15 residues long. In DNA, the CDR3 is TGTGCCAGCAGTTTCTCGGCAGGGTATACCGGGGAGCTGTTTTTT. Its protein product is CASSFSAGYTGELFF.

This clone was seen a few times. V gene TRBV11-2 combines with J gene TRBJ2-5, with D hard to call. The CDR3 extends over 14 amino acids. Germline V gene sequence: CDR1 SGHAT, CDR2 FQNNGV. V lost 0 bases, J lost 5 bases, and 10 bases lay in between. CDR3: CASSLDRGGETQYF. The DNA of the CDR3 is TGTGCCAGCAGCTTAGATCGCGGCGGTGAGACCCAGTACTTC.

This clone was found once. This sequence joins TRBV10-3 and TRBJ2-1; perhaps D is TRBD1 or TRBD2 (6 bases each). CDR1 is ENHRY and CDR2 is SYGVKD in the germline V gene. The V end lost 3 bases, the J end lost 10 bases, and 22 bases lay between the germline ends. The CDR3 has 16 residues. The CDR3 nucleotides are TGTGCCATCAGTGATATAGTTGGGACACGGGGGTTGGAGCAGTTCTTC. Amino acid sequence: CAISDIVGTRGLEQFF.